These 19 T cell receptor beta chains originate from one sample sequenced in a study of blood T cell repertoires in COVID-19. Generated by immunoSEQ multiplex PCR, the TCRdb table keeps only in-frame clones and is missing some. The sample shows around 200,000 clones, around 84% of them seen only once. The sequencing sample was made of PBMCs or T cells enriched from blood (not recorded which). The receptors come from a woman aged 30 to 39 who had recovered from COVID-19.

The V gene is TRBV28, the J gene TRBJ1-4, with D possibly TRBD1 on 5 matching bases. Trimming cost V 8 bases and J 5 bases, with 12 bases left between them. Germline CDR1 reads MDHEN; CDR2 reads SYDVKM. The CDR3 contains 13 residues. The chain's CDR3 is CASLPRVNEKLFF. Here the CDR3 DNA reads TGTGCCAGCCTCCCCAGGGTCAATGAAAAACTGTTTTTT.

CDR3 bases: TGCGCCAGCAGCCGCGGCCCGGGACAGAACACCGGGGAGCTGTTTTTT. Its protein product is CASSRGPGQNTGELFF. The V call is TRBV4-1, the J call TRBJ2-2; D perhaps matches TRBD1 (6 bases). V lost 4 bases, J lost 1 base, and 13 bases lay in between. From germline, CDR1 is MGHRA and CDR2 YSYEKL. This CDR3 comprises 16 residues.

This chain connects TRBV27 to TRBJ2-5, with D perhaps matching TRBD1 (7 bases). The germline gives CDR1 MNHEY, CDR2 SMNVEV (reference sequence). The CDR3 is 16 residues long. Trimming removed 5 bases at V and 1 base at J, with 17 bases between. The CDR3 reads CASSRGTALLQETQYF. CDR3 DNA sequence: TGTGCCAGCAGTCGCGGGACAGCGCTGCTCCAAGAGACCCAGTACTTC.

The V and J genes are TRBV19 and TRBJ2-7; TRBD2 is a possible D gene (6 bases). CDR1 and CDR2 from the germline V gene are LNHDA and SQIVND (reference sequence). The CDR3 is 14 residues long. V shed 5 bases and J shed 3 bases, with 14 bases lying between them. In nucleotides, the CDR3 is TGTGCCAGTAGTGTGGGGCTCGGGGGCTACGAGCAGTACTTC. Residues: CASSVGLGGYEQYF. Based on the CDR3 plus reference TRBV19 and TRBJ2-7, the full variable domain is DGGITQSPKYLFRKEGQNVTLSCEQNLNHDAMYWYRQDPGQGLRLIYYSQIVNDFQKGDIAEGYSVSREKKESFPLTVTSAQKNPTAFYLCASSVGLGGYEQYFGPGTRLTVT.

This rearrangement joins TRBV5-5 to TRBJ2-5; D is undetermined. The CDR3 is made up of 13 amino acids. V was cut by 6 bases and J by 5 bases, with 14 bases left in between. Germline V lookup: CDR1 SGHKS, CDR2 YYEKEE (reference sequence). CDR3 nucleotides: TGTGCCAGCACTGGGTCCCTGAGGGAGACCCAGTACTTC. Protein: CASTGSLRETQYF.

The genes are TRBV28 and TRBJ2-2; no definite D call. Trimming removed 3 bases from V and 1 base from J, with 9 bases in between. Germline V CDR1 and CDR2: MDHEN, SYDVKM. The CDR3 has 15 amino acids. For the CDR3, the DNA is TGTGCCAGCAGTTTTGGCAGAATGAACACCGGGGAGCTGTTTTTT. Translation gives CASSFGRMNTGELFF.

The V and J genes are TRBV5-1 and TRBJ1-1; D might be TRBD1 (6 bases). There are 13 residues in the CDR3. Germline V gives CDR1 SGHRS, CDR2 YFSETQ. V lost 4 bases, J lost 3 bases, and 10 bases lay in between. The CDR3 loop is CASSLRTDTEAFF. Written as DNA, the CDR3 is TGCGCCAGCAGCCTTAGGACAGACACTGAAGCTTTCTTT.

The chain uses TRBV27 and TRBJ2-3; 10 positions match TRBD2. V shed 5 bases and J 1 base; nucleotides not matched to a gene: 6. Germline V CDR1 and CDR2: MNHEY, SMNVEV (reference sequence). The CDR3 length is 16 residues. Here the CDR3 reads CASSLVAGGRTDTQYF. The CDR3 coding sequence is TGTGCCAGCAGTCTCGTAGCGGGAGGTCGCACAGATACGCAGTATTTT.

CDR3: CASSDRGSYNEQFF. The DNA for the CDR3 is TGTGCCAGCTCAGACAGGGGTTCCTACAATGAGCAGTTCTTC. This sequence joins TRBV18 and TRBJ2-1; 8 nucleotides align to TRBD1. Trimming removed 5 bases from V and 1 base from J; junction bases left unmatched: 1. Germline loops: CDR1 KGHSH, CDR2 LQKENI. The length of the CDR3 is 14 residues.

Here the CDR3 reads CASSRDRTGNTIYF. The DNA of the CDR3 is TGTGCCAGCAGCAGAGACAGGACTGGAAACACCATATATTTT. The rearrangement joins TRBV7-9 to TRBJ1-3; D possibly corresponds to TRBD1 (6 bases). CDR1 is SEHNR and CDR2 is FQNEAQ in the germline V gene (reference sequence). The CDR3 extends over 14 amino acids. V lost 5 bases, J lost 2 bases, and 10 bases lay in between. The full variable domain, in which reference TRBV7-9 and TRBJ1-3 provide the parts outside the CDR3, is DTGVSQNPRHKITKRGQNVTFRCDPISEHNRLYWYRQTLGQGPEFLTYFQNEAQLEKSRLLSDRFSAERPKGSFSTLEIQRTEQGDSAMYLCASSRDRTGNTIYFGEGSWLTVV.

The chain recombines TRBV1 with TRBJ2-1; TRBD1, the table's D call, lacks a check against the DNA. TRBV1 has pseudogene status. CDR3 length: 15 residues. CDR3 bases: TGCACCAGCAGCCGCGGACAGGGGAGGGACAATGAGCAGTTCTTC. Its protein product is CTSSRGQGRDNEQFF.

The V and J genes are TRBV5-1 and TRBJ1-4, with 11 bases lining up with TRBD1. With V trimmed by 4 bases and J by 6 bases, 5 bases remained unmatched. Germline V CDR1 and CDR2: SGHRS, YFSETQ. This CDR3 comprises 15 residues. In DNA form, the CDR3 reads TGCGCCAGCAGCGGCGGGACAGGGGGAGATGAAAAACTGTTTTTT. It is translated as CASSGGTGGDEKLFF. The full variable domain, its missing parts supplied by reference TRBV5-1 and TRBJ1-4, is KAGVTQTPRYLIKTRGQQVTLSCSPISGHRSVSWYQQTPGQGLQFLFEYFSETQRNKGNFPGRFSGRQFSNSRSEMNVSTLELGDSALYLCASSGGTGGDEKLFFGSGTQLSVL.

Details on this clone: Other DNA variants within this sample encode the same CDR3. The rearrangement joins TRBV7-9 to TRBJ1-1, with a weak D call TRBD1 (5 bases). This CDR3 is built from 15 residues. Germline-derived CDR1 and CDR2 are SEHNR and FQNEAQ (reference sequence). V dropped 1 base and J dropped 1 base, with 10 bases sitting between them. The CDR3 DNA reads TGTGCCAGCAGCTTAGGATGGGGGGAGAACACTGAAGCTTTCTTT. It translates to CASSLGWGENTEAFF.

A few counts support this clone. In DNA form, the CDR3 reads TGCGCCAGCAGCGGTATCGGGGGAAATACTGGAAACACCATATATTTT. Amino acids: CASSGIGGNTGNTIYF. The chain couples TRBV5-1 to TRBJ1-3, with TRBD1 as a possible D gene (5 bases). With 4 bases removed from V and 2 bases from J, the gap between germline ends came to 16 bases. CDR1 SGHRS and CDR2 YFSETQ come from the germline V gene. The CDR3 sequence is 16 residues long.

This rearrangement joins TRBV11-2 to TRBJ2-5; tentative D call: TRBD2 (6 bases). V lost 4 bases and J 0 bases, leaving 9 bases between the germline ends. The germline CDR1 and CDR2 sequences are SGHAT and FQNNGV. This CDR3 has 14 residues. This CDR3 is CASSWGGNQETQYF. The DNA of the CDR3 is TGTGCCAGCAGCTGGGGAGGAAACCAAGAGACCCAGTACTTC.

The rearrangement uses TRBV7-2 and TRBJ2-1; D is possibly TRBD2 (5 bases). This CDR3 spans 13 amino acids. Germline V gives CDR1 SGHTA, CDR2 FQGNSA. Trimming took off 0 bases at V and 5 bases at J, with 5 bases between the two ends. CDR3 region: CASSLARDNEQFF. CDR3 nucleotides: TGTGCCAGCAGCTTAGCGAGGGACAATGAGCAGTTCTTC.

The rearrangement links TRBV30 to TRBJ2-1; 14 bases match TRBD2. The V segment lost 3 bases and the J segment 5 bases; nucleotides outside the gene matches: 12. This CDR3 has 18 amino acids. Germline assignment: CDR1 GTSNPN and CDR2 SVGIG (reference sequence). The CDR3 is CAWSRTSGGTPLHNEQFF. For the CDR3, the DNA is TGTGCCTGGAGCAGGACTAGCGGGGGGACCCCTCTCCACAATGAGCAGTTCTTC. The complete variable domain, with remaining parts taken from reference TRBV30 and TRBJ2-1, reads SQTIHQWPATLVQPVGSPLSLECTVEGTSNPNLYWYRQAAGRGLQLLFYSVGIGQISSEVPQNLSASRPQDRQFILSSKKLLLSDSGFYLCAWSRTSGGTPLHNEQFFGPGTRLTVL.

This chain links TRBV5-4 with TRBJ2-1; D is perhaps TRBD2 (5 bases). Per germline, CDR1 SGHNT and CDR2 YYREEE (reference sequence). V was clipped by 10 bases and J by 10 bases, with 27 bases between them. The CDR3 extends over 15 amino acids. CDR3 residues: CAVRKISEPTSEQFF. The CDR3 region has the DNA TGTGCCGTCAGGAAAATTAGCGAGCCCACATCGGAGCAGTTCTTC.

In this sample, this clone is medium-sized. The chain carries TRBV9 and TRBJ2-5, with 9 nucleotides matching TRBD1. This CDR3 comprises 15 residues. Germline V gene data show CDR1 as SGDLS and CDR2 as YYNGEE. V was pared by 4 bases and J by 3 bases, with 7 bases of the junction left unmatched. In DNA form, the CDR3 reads TGTGCCAGCAGCCTTACTGGGACAGGGAAAGAGACCCAGTACTTC. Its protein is CASSLTGTGKETQYF.